These 25 T cell receptor beta chains originate from one sample sequenced in a study of blood T cells in healthy people across ages. Using a J-beta primer mix together with a sample-barcoded 5' primer, a second PCR was run for roughly 6 to 12 cycles. MiXCR, run by TCRdb on the 5' RACE reads, gives a single entry per CDR3 protein. Of about 1 million distinct CDR3 sequences listed, around 43% were seen once; the top ten hold 15% to 20%. Sequencing was done on a sample of blood. These receptor sequences come from a woman aged 55-69 years in good health.

This rearrangement joins TRBV5-6 to TRBJ2-4; D possibly uses TRBD1 or TRBD2 (7 bases each). With the DNA end fitting TRBJ2-7 better, the J assignment may be wrong. This CDR3 is built from 16 residues. Germline assignment: CDR1 SGHDT and CDR2 YYEEEE. CDR3: CASSLGGGQIRYEQYF. For the CDR3, the DNA is TGTGCCAGCAGCTTGGGCGGGGGACAGATACGTTACGAGCAGTACTTC.

The table lists this clonotype with a few counts. The chain couples TRBV7-6 to TRBJ1-6; D is uncertain. Germline V gene sequence: CDR1 SGHVS, CDR2 FNYEAQ. V dropped 5 bases and J dropped 0 bases, with 5 bases sitting between them. This CDR3 spans 14 amino acids. The CDR3 DNA sequence: TGTGCCAGCAGCGCGAGCTCCTATAATTCACCCCTCCACTTT. This gives the protein CASSASSYNSPLHF.

The rearrangement links TRBV12-5 to TRBJ2-1; TRBD2 aligns across 10 bases. Germline trimming cut 4 bases from V and 1 base from J; bases unmatched to any gene: 1. Germline CDR1 and CDR2: LGHNT and FRNRAP. The CDR3 totals 15 residues. CDR3 region: CASGSSGSSYNEQFF. The DNA for the CDR3 is TGTGCTAGTGGTTCTAGCGGGAGTTCCTACAATGAGCAGTTCTTC.

The chain has TRBV30 and TRBJ2-1, with a tentative D call TRBD2 (7 bases). The CDR3 is 14 residues long. Germline V gene data show CDR1 as GTSNPN and CDR2 as SVGIG (reference sequence). V was cut by 0 bases and J by 8 bases, with 14 bases left in between. The CDR3 loop reads CAWSVGGATDEQFF. CDR3 in DNA: TGTGCCTGGAGTGTAGGGGGGGCGACTGATGAGCAGTTCTTC.

J is TRBJ1-4 and V is TRBV6-2 or TRBV6-3; 10 nucleotides align to TRBD1. Per germline, CDR1 MNHEY and CDR2 SVGEGT. V lost 5 bases, J lost 8 bases, and 8 bases stayed unmatched. This CDR3 region has 15 residues. The CDR3 sequence is CASSTRDRGREKLFF. CDR3 DNA sequence: TGTGCCAGCAGTACAAGGGACAGGGGACGGGAAAAACTGTTTTTT.

This sequence joins TRBV11-3 and TRBJ2-7; 8 bases align to TRBD2. The V gene end was trimmed by 6 bases and the J gene end by 3 bases; junction bases not matched to a gene: 7. Germline values: CDR1 SGHNT, CDR2 YENEEA. The CDR3 covers 14 residues. The DNA of the CDR3 is TGTGCCAGCAGGGTCGGGGGGGCGTTCTACGAGCAGTACTTC. Translated, it gives CASRVGGAFYEQYF.

This clonotype was detected a few times. This chain joins TRBV6-5 and TRBJ2-1; 11 bases align to TRBD2. After removal of 3 bases from V and 5 bases from J, the junction contained 3 bases not matched to a gene. Germline V gives CDR1 MNHEY, CDR2 SVGAGI. CDR3 size: 15 residues. CDR3 protein: CASSYSGRGDNEQFF. The DNA for the CDR3 is TGTGCCAGCAGTTATAGCGGGAGGGGAGACAATGAGCAGTTCTTC.

This clonotype was counted between two and nine times. The chain joins TRBV10-1 to TRBJ2-1; 9 nucleotides agree with TRBD1. V lost 3 bases, J lost 8 bases, and 5 bases stayed unmatched. The CDR3 has 14 residues. From germline, CDR1 is WNHNN and CDR2 SYGVQD (reference sequence). The CDR3 here is CASSEFGDRDEQFF. The CDR3 DNA is TGCGCCAGCAGTGAATTTGGGGACAGGGATGAGCAGTTCTTC.

The chain joins TRBV6-5 to TRBJ2-7; 12 bases align to TRBD2. J was trimmed by 4 bases and V by 6 bases; bases with no gene match: 7. In germline, CDR1 is MNHEY, CDR2 SVGAGI. CDR3 length equals 15 residues. The CDR3 loop reads CASRPGLAGWYEQYF. Here the CDR3 DNA reads TGTGCCAGCAGGCCCGGACTAGCGGGATGGTACGAGCAGTACTTC.

The chain couples TRBV4-2 to TRBJ2-7; TRBD2 matches at 10 bases. Per the germline V gene, CDR1 is LGHNA and CDR2 is YNFKEQ. The ends lost 8 bases at V and 4 bases at J; junction bases unmatched: 17. The CDR3 is 17 amino acids. The CDR3 DNA reads as TGTGCCAGCTCTCTCCGGGCTAGCGGGAGTTTTGGGTACGAGCAGTACTTC. Protein product: CASSLRASGSFGYEQYF.

On this clonotype itself: A single base separates this from a much larger clone, so it may be a read error. The V and J genes are TRBV2 and TRBJ2-5; perhaps D is TRBD1 or TRBD2 (5 bases each). The CDR3 extends over 14 amino acids. Germline CDR1 SNHLY, CDR2 FYNNEI. With 6 bases removed from V and 11 bases from J, the gap between germline ends came to 22 bases. Here the CDR3 reads CASSPTGGVDEQYF. The CDR3 DNA sequence: TGTGCCAGCAGCCCTACAGGAGGAGTGGATGAGCAGTACTTC.

Of note for this clonotype: Mismatch with germline at one junction end may stem from a read error. This CDR3 reads CTSGVSGREGVSYEQYF. As DNA, the CDR3 is TGTACCAGCGGGGTTAGCGGGAGAGAGGGAGTCTCCTACGAGCAGTACTTC. The V and J genes are TRBV6-6 and TRBJ2-7; 9 bases align to TRBD2. This CDR3 has 17 residues. Germline CDR1 reads MNHNY; CDR2 reads SVGAGI (reference sequence).

The V gene is TRBV12-3 or TRBV12-4, the J gene TRBJ2-1; 11 positions agree with TRBD2. The V gene end was trimmed by 5 bases and the J gene end by 4 bases; junction bases not matched to a gene: 13. The CDR3 extends over 18 amino acids. Here the CDR3 DNA reads TGTGCCAGCAGTCCTTCCCGACTAGCGGGGATTGGGTACAATGAGCAGTTCTTC. This codes for CASSPSRLAGIGYNEQFF.

This clonotype was found once. The chain uses TRBV3-1 and TRBJ1-2; 9 bases agree with TRBD1. The germline V gene has CDR1 LGHDT and CDR2 YNNKEL (reference sequence). V gave up 4 bases and J gave up 8 bases; unmatched junction bases: 11. The CDR3 has 15 residues. DNA of the CDR3: TGTGCCAGCAGCCCCGTTGACAGGGGGATACGCGGCTACACCTTC. It yields the protein CASSPVDRGIRGYTF.

V is TRBV18 and J is TRBJ1-4, with D hard to call. Trimming took 2 bases from V and 8 from J, leaving 12 bases between them. This CDR3 is 14 amino acids long. CDR1 is KGHSH and CDR2 is LQKENI in the germline V gene. This CDR3 is CASSPWGVGEKLFF. In nucleotides, the CDR3 is TGTGCCAGCTCACCATGGGGAGTCGGAGAAAAACTGTTTTTT.

V and J are TRBV7-9 and TRBJ2-5; 8 bases are shared with TRBD1. Losses at the gene ends were 4 bases for V and 2 bases for J; bases not matched to a gene: 12. The CDR3 runs 17 residues. From germline, CDR1 is SEHNR and CDR2 FQNEAQ (reference sequence). CDR3 nucleotide sequence: TGTGCCAGCAGCTCACGGGACAGGAAAAGGGGTCAAGAGACCCAGTACTTC. This gives the protein CASSSRDRKRGQETQYF.

The CDR3 DNA is TGCGCCAGCAGATTCGGACTAGCGGGAGGGCCCGACACCGGGGAGCTGTTTTTT. Protein: CASRFGLAGGPDTGELFF. This chain uses TRBV5-1 with TRBJ2-2, with 15 bases lining up with TRBD2. Unmatched junction bases numbered 8, after V lost 5 bases and J lost 3 bases. The CDR3 runs to 18 residues. Per the germline V gene, CDR1 is SGHRS and CDR2 is YFSETQ.

The chain recombines TRBV5-1 with TRBJ2-1; TRBD2 matches at 7 bases. The J call may not be correct, given that the DNA end is closer to TRBJ2-7. This CDR3 has 15 amino acids. Germline V gives CDR1 SGHRS, CDR2 YFSETQ. CDR3 loop: CASSLVGEGYNEQYF. CDR3 nucleotide sequence: TGCGCCAGCAGCTTGGTGGGGGAGGGCTACAATGAGCAGTACTTC.

The V gene is TRBV12-5, the J gene TRBJ2-1; D is tentatively TRBD1 or TRBD2 (5 bases each). The CDR3 is made up of 14 amino acids. The V end lost 5 bases, the J end lost 11 bases, and 19 bases lay between the germline ends. From germline, CDR1 is LGHNT and CDR2 FRNRAP. Written as DNA, the CDR3 is TGTGCTAGTGGTAATGGGGACGACCGGACCCAGCAGTTCTTC. Protein sequence: CASGNGDDRTQQFF.

The V call is TRBV7-2, the J call TRBJ1-2; D remains unclear. This CDR3 contains 14 residues. V was shortened by 4 bases and J by 0 bases, with 9 bases between the two germline ends. CDR1 SGHTA and CDR2 FQGNSA come from the germline V gene. The CDR3 DNA follows: TGTGCCAGCAGCTCCGCCGCAGCTAACTATGGCTACACCTTC. Its translation is CASSSAAANYGYTF. Full variable domain (outside the CDR3, taken from reference TRBV7-2 and TRBJ1-2): GAGVSQSPSNKVTEKGKDVELRCDPISGHTALYWYRQSLGQGLEFLIYFQGNSAPDKSGLPSDRFSAERTGGSVSTLTIQRTQQEDSAVYLCASSSAAANYGYTFGSGTRLTVV.

This chain links TRBV3-1 with TRBJ2-7, with D perhaps TRBD1 (5 bases). The J call may be faulty, since TRBJ2-5 better matches the DNA end. This CDR3 spans 16 amino acids. Germline V gene data show CDR1 as LGHDT and CDR2 as YNNKEL (reference sequence). CDR3: CASSPRVGVDRGTQYF. The CDR3 DNA is TGTGCCAGCAGCCCCCGGGTAGGGGTTGACCGAGGGACCCAGTACTTC.

This clonotype turned up a few times. The V gene is TRBV4-1, the J gene TRBJ2-7, with D possibly matching TRBD1 (6 bases). In germline, CDR1 is MGHRA, CDR2 YSYEKL. CDR3 length: 15 residues. V was shortened by 5 bases and J by 3 bases, with 17 bases between the two germline ends. The DNA of the CDR3 is TGCGCCAGCAGCGAAGCACCTGGACAGAACTACGAGCAGTACTTC. Protein product: CASSEAPGQNYEQYF.

This clonotype was seen a few times. The genes are TRBV20-1 and TRBJ2-1; TRBD2 might be the D (7 bases). The germline V gene has CDR1 DFQATT and CDR2 SNEGSKA (reference sequence). Trimming shortened V by 2 bases and J by 8 bases, and 22 bases separated the two germline ends. The CDR3 totals 16 residues. In DNA, the CDR3 is TGCAGTGCTAGAACGAGGGGGGGGAAGGTAATCGATGAGCAGTTCTTC. This translates into CSARTRGGKVIDEQFF.

In this sample, this clonotype turned up a few times. Here the CDR3 DNA reads TGCAGCGTTGAAGATCGTGCAGGCTTTTCTAACTATGGCTACACCTTC. Protein sequence: CSVEDRAGFSNYGYTF. The chain employs TRBV29-1 and TRBJ1-2, with D unresolved. Germline V gene sequence: CDR1 SQVTM, CDR2 ANQGSEA. The CDR3 contains 16 residues. Trimming removed 0 bases from V and 0 bases from J, with 14 bases in between.

This clonotype has a handful of counts. The rearrangement joins TRBV3-1 to TRBJ2-5; maybe TRBD2 (5 bases). Germline CDR1 LGHDT, CDR2 YNNKEL (reference sequence). The CDR3 is 14 residues long. The V gene lost 1 base and the J gene lost 0 bases, with 6 bases spanning the gap. The CDR3 sequence: CASSQAGNQETQYF. The CDR3 nucleotides are TGTGCCAGCAGCCAAGCCGGGAACCAAGAGACCCAGTACTTC.